Below, 32 T cell receptor beta chains from the same sample are listed, as sequenced in a study of blood T cell repertoires in COVID-19. TCRdb's table, derived via immunoSEQ multiplex PCR, lists solely in-frame clones and lacks some. Of fewer than 300,000 clones listed, around 84% were seen once; the top ten hold roughly 1.6%. Sequencing was done on a sample of peripheral blood. These receptors were collected from a human donor with COVID-19, enrolled during active disease. The donor label of this sample is uncertain.

This clone was seen more than once but under ten times. J is TRBJ1-1 and V is TRBV1; whether TRBD1, the table's D call, matches the DNA was not checked. TRBV1 constitutes a pseudogene. CDR3 length equals 15 residues. This CDR3 reads CTSSQERDRPTEAFF. The CDR3 coding sequence is TGCACCAGCAGCCAAGAAAGGGACAGACCCACTGAAGCTTTCTTT.

The V and J genes are TRBV24-1 and TRBJ2-5; D remains ambiguous. Germline loops: CDR1 KGHDR, CDR2 SFDVKD. The CDR3 runs to 12 residues. V lost 1 base, J lost 4 bases, and 3 bases lay in between. The CDR3 reads CATSDFLETQYF. The CDR3 DNA reads TGTGCCACCAGTGATTTTCTAGAGACCCAGTACTTC.

The chain carries TRBV30 and TRBJ2-2; TRBD1 is a possible D gene (5 bases). CDR1 is GTSNPN and CDR2 is SVGIG in the germline V gene (reference sequence). Between the trimmed V and J ends, which lost 2 bases and 4 bases, there was a span of 14 bases. The CDR3 has 15 residues. In nucleotides, the CDR3 is TGTGCCTGGAGTCGTGGCAGGGTGGTCACCGGGGAGCTGTTTTTT. Residues: CAWSRGRVVTGELFF.

This clone was observed once. This sequence joins TRBV6-4 and TRBJ2-2, with 12 nucleotides matching TRBD1. V gave up 8 bases and J gave up 3 bases; unmatched junction bases: 7. Germline CDR1 and CDR2: MRHNA and SNTAGT. The CDR3 has 16 residues. DNA of the CDR3: TGTGCCAGCTCCCGGGACAGGGGGCTGGACACCGGGGAGCTGTTTTTT. It encodes CASSRDRGLDTGELFF.

The chain uses TRBV10-3 and TRBJ2-7; 7 positions match TRBD1. The junction had 6 bases not matched to a gene; V was cut back by 9 bases and J by 1 base. The CDR3 is 13 amino acids. Germline CDR1 and CDR2: ENHRY and SYGVKD. In nucleotides, the CDR3 is TGTGCCATGACGACAGGGAGTTCCTACGAGCAGTACTTC. As protein: CAMTTGSSYEQYF.

This rearrangement joins TRBV6-4 to TRBJ2-1; D is perhaps TRBD2 (7 bases). The V end was cut by 7 bases, the J end by 7 bases, with 17 bases between. The CDR3 runs 14 residues. Germline V gene sequence: CDR1 MRHNA, CDR2 SNTAGT. CDR3 DNA sequence: TGTGCCAGCACCCCGGGGGGCGACAAAAATGAGCAGTTCTTC. It yields the protein CASTPGGDKNEQFF.

In this sample, this clone turned up once. Compared with germline, one end of the junction differs, possibly owing to a read error. V usage is TRBV7-7 and J usage is TRBJ2-2, with TRBD1 identical over 8 bases. The CDR3 spans 15 residues. Germline values: CDR1 SSHAT, CDR2 FNYEAQ (reference sequence). As DNA, the CDR3 is TGTGCTAGCAGCCCTTACAGGGGGGAAACCGGGGAGCTGTTTTTT. This translates into CASSPYRGETGELFF. The variable domain in full, completed from reference TRBV7-7 and TRBJ2-2, reads GAGVSQSPRYKVTKRGQDVTLRCDPISSHATLYWYQQALGQGPEFLTYFNYEAQPDKSGLPSDRFSAERPEGSISTLTIQRTEQRDSAMYRCASSPYRGETGELFFGEGSRLTVL.

The chain carries TRBV23-1 and TRBJ2-1; 9 nucleotides match TRBD2. TRBV23-1 is an ORF, and what it does is uncertain. The CDR3 runs 15 residues. J was trimmed by 8 bases and V by 4 bases; bases with no gene match: 9. This CDR3 is CASSLGSGSKDEQFF. CDR3 in DNA: TGCGCCAGCAGTCTAGGTAGCGGGAGCAAGGATGAGCAGTTCTTC.

The chain employs TRBV27 and TRBJ1-1; tentative D call: TRBD1 (6 bases). Germline assignment: CDR1 MNHEY and CDR2 SMNVEV (reference sequence). V was clipped by 2 bases and J by 1 base, with 17 bases between them. The CDR3 loop spans 17 amino acids. The CDR3 nucleotides read TGTGCCAGCAGTTTAATACGGCCAGGGGACCGGAACACTGAAGCTTTCTTT. It yields the protein CASSLIRPGDRNTEAFF.

This clone has just one count. The CDR3: CASSQDRDSFATNEKLFF. The CDR3 DNA is TGTGCCAGCAGCCAAGATCGGGACAGCTTCGCAACTAATGAAAAACTGTTTTTT. This rearrangement joins TRBV14 to TRBJ1-4; 7 positions match TRBD1. The germline gives CDR1 SGHDN, CDR2 FVKESK. V trimming: 0 bases; J trimming: 0 bases; junction bases outside the gene matches: 7. CDR3 length: 18 residues.

V is TRBV29-1 and J is TRBJ2-5; tentatively, D is TRBD2 (7 bases). The CDR3 spans 14 residues. The germline V and J ends were trimmed by 6 bases and 3 bases, with 17 bases remaining between them. Per germline, CDR1 SQVTM and CDR2 ANQGSEA. The CDR3 sequence is CSVGGRGDKETQYF. Here the CDR3 DNA reads TGCAGCGTGGGTGGACGGGGGGACAAAGAGACCCAGTACTTC. Drawing the rest from reference TRBV29-1 and TRBJ2-5, the complete variable domain is SAVISQKPSRDICQRGTSLTIQCQVDSQVTMMFWYRQQPGQSLTLIATANQGSEATYESGFVIDKFPISRPNLTFSTLTVSNMSPEDSSIYLCSVGGRGDKETQYFGPGTRLLVL.

The chain employs TRBV6-5 and TRBJ1-4; 7 nucleotides agree with TRBD1. V trimming: 2 bases; J trimming: 10 bases; junction bases outside the gene matches: 10. The CDR3 runs 15 residues. Germline V CDR1 and CDR2: MNHEY, SVGAGI. The CDR3 region is CASSYEGAGVGKLFF. As DNA, the CDR3 is TGTGCCAGCAGTTACGAGGGGGCCGGAGTCGGAAAACTGTTTTTT.

The V and J genes are TRBV6-5 and TRBJ2-7, with 11 bases matching TRBD1. The CDR3 loop spans 14 amino acids. CDR1 and CDR2 (germline): MNHEY, SVGAGI. The J segment lost 3 bases and the V segment lost 10 bases, leaving 8 bases of the junction unmatched. The CDR3 here is CATGPGTGGYEQYF. The CDR3 DNA follows: TGTGCCACGGGTCCGGGGACAGGGGGCTACGAGCAGTACTTC.

This chain connects TRBV19 to TRBJ2-3; 8 bases are a match to TRBD1. V lost 5 bases, J lost 4 bases, and 11 bases stayed unmatched. There are 16 residues in the CDR3. CDR1 LNHDA and CDR2 SQIVND come from the germline V gene (reference sequence). The CDR3 nucleotides are TGTGCCAGTAGTTCAAACCAGGGGGCTGGGGCAGATACGCAGTATTTT. Residues: CASSSNQGAGADTQYF. Full variable domain (rest looked up from reference TRBV19 and TRBJ2-3): DGGITQSPKYLFRKEGQNVTLSCEQNLNHDAMYWYRQDPGQGLRLIYYSQIVNDFQKGDIAEGYSVSREKKESFPLTVTSAQKNPTAFYLCASSSNQGAGADTQYFGPGTRLTVL.

This rearrangement joins TRBV28 to TRBJ2-3; 7 bases are shared with TRBD1. CDR3 length equals 16 residues. The junction had 15 bases not matched to a gene; V was cut back by 10 bases and J by 2 bases. Germline V gene lookup returns CDR1 MDHEN and CDR2 SYDVKM. As DNA, the CDR3 is TGTGCCACCCGGGACAGCTCATCTTCCATCACAGATACGCAGTATTTT. Translated, it gives CATRDSSSSITDTQYF.

This clone was picked up a small number of times. The J gene is TRBJ1-6, the V gene TRBV5-6; D is perhaps TRBD1 (6 bases). V was pared by 5 bases and J by 16 bases, with 22 bases between. The CDR3 is 14 amino acids. Germline loops: CDR1 SGHDT, CDR2 YYEEEE. The CDR3 region has the DNA TGTGCCAGCAGTCAAGGAGCCTACTCAGGGGTACTCCACTTT. Its protein product is CASSQGAYSGVLHF.

The V call is TRBV28, the J call TRBJ2-2; 10 bases fit TRBD2. This CDR3 contains 20 residues. V lost 5 bases to trimming and J lost 5 bases; unmatched junction nucleotides: 20. Germline values: CDR1 MDHEN, CDR2 SYDVKM. CDR3 nucleotide sequence: TGTGCCAGCAGTGGAGCGGCTAGCGGGAGATCCGGGGCGCGGACCGGGGAGCTGTTTTTT. Its protein product is CASSGAASGRSGARTGELFF.

V gene TRBV6-4 combines with J gene TRBJ2-3, with D maybe TRBD2 (5 bases). V lost 6 bases to trimming and J lost 5 bases, with 9 bases between them. This CDR3 region has 12 residues. From germline, CDR1 is MRHNA and CDR2 SNTAGT. The CDR3 bases are TGTGCCAGCAGCCCTGAGGGAGATACGCAGTATTTT. As protein: CASSPEGDTQYF.

This sequence joins TRBV25-1 and TRBJ2-1; TRBD2 matches at 11 bases. Germline trimming cut 3 bases from V and 6 bases from J; bases unmatched to any gene: 7. In germline, CDR1 is MGHDK, CDR2 SYGVNS. The CDR3 runs to 16 residues. In DNA form, the CDR3 reads TGTGCCAGCAGTGATCCGACTAGCGGGGTAGGCAATGAGCAGTTCTTC. Translating gives CASSDPTSGVGNEQFF.

The V gene is TRBV2, the J gene TRBJ2-7; TRBD1 aligns across 7 bases. In germline, CDR1 is SNHLY, CDR2 FYNNEI. The CDR3 spans 14 residues. J lost 0 bases, V lost 7 bases, and 6 bases had no gene match. This CDR3 is CASTPQGTSYEQYF. The CDR3, as DNA: TGTGCCAGCACCCCACAGGGGACCTCCTACGAGCAGTACTTC. Looking up the rest from reference TRBV2 and TRBJ2-7 gives the full variable domain: EPEVTQTPSHQVTQMGQEVILRCVPISNHLYFYWYRQILGQKVEFLVSFYNNEISEKSEIFDDQFSVERPDGSNFTLKIRSTKLEDSAMYFCASTPQGTSYEQYFGPGTRLTVT.

This clone has a single count. The V and J genes are TRBV28 and TRBJ1-2; TRBD1 agrees at 7 bases. J lost 6 bases, V lost 7 bases, and 17 bases had no gene match. The length of the CDR3 is 16 residues. CDR1 and CDR2 (germline): MDHEN, SYDVKM. CDR3 in DNA: TGTGCCAGCACCACCCAACGGGCAGGGGGTATTAATGGCTACACCTTC. Encoded protein: CASTTQRAGGINGYTF.

The sample holds a few counts of this clone. The genes are TRBV7-2 and TRBJ2-7, with D possibly being TRBD2 (5 bases). Germline V gene lookup returns CDR1 SGHTA and CDR2 FQGNSA. Deletions cut 1 base from V and 6 bases from J, with 16 bases between. CDR3 length equals 15 residues. CDR3 region: CASSLEPLAAGEQYF. CDR3 sequence (DNA): TGTGCCAGCAGCTTAGAGCCCCTCGCGGCGGGCGAGCAGTACTTC.

The CDR3 region has the DNA TGTGCCAGCATTAGCAGGGGGTGGGGTCAGCCCCAGCATTTT. Its translation is CASISRGWGQPQHF. V and J are TRBV28 and TRBJ1-5; TRBD1 aligns across 7 bases. V lost 7 bases, J lost 6 bases, and 9 bases stayed unmatched. This CDR3 is built from 14 residues. Germline CDR1 and CDR2: MDHEN and SYDVKM.

The chain has TRBV10-3 and TRBJ2-7, with a possible D match to TRBD1 (5 bases). Germline CDR1 ENHRY, CDR2 SYGVKD. The CDR3 spans 14 residues. V lost 6 bases and J 5 bases, leaving 17 bases between the germline ends. The CDR3, as DNA: TGTGCCATCAGGAACACTCAGGGTTTGGACGAGCAGTACTTC. Encoded protein: CAIRNTQGLDEQYF.

The V call is TRBV19, the J call TRBJ1-1; D gene unclear. Per the germline V gene, CDR1 is LNHDA and CDR2 is SQIVND (reference sequence). This CDR3 region has 14 residues. Trimming stripped 3 bases from V and 7 bases from J, with 15 bases between. In nucleotides, the CDR3 is TGTGCCAGTAGTATTAGGTCGGGTCGCGGTGAAGCTTTCTTT. It translates to CASSIRSGRGEAFF.

This chain links TRBV13 with TRBJ2-5, with 10 nucleotides matching TRBD2. The V segment lost 5 bases and the J segment 4 bases; nucleotides outside the gene matches: 10. The CDR3 covers 16 residues. Germline V lookup: CDR1 PRHDT, CDR2 FYEKMQ (reference sequence). CDR3 DNA: TGTGCCAGCAGCGGTAAAGCGGGAGGGATGGCAGAGACCCAGTACTTC. Translation gives CASSGKAGGMAETQYF. The complete variable domain, with remaining parts taken from reference TRBV13 and TRBJ2-5, reads AAGVIQSPRHLIKEKRETATLKCYPIPRHDTVYWYQQGPGQDPQFLISFYEKMQSDKGSIPDRFSAQQFSDYHSELNMSSLELGDSALYFCASSGKAGGMAETQYFGPGTRLLVL.

V and J are TRBV18 and TRBJ2-7; D is perhaps TRBD1 (7 bases). This CDR3 comprises 12 residues. V dropped 8 bases and J dropped 1 base, with 9 bases sitting between them. Looked up from germline, CDR1 is KGHSH and CDR2 is LQKENI. CDR3 in DNA: TGTGCCAGCGCGGGACAGTCCTACGAGCAGTACTTC. Protein: CASAGQSYEQYF.

V gene TRBV5-4 combines with J gene TRBJ1-6; D unresolved. Germline CDR1 and CDR2: SGHNT and YYREEE (reference sequence). V was trimmed by 4 bases and J by 7 bases, leaving 21 bases between them. This CDR3 comprises 17 residues. This chain's CDR3 is CASSPNLTPAGNSPLHF. CDR3 DNA: TGTGCCAGCAGCCCAAACCTAACGCCCGCGGGGAATTCACCCCTCCACTTT.

The chain carries TRBV6-1 and TRBJ2-2; 7 bases line up with TRBD1. Germline values: CDR1 MNHNS, CDR2 SASEGT. The junction had 8 bases not matched to a gene; V was cut back by 1 base and J by 6 bases. This CDR3 is 16 amino acids long. In DNA, the CDR3 is TGTGCCAGCAGTGAAGGGAGAAGGGGGCGTCCCGGGGAGCTGTTTTTT. Encoded protein: CASSEGRRGRPGELFF.

The chain carries TRBV5-8 and TRBJ2-7; 10 bases align to TRBD1. Germline V CDR1 and CDR2: SGHTS, YDEGEE. J lost 3 bases, V lost 1 base, and 4 bases had no gene match. The CDR3 loop spans 15 amino acids. In DNA, the CDR3 is TGTGCCAGCAGCTTGTTGACAGGGGGCCGCTACGAGCAGTACTTC. It specifies CASSLLTGGRYEQYF. The full variable domain, in which reference TRBV5-8 and TRBJ2-7 provide the parts outside the CDR3, is EAGVTQSPTHLIKTRGQQATLRCSPISGHTSVYWYQQALGLGLQFLLWYDEGEERNRGNFPPRFSGRQFPNYSSELNVNALELEDSALYLCASSLLTGGRYEQYFGPGTRLTVT.

The chain recombines TRBV12-3 or TRBV12-4 with TRBJ2-7, with unresolved D. Trimming shortened V by 6 bases and J by 5 bases, and 8 bases separated the two germline ends. This CDR3 is 11 amino acids long. In DNA form, the CDR3 reads TGTGCCAGCAGACTGAACCACGAGCAGTACTTC. Translation gives CASRLNHEQYF.

The rearrangement links TRBV28 to TRBJ2-3; 9 positions agree with TRBD2. V lost 5 bases to trimming and J lost 1 base; unmatched junction nucleotides: 10. The CDR3 has 17 amino acids. CDR1 is MDHEN, CDR2 SYDVKM, per germline. The CDR3: CASSRSSGDLRTDTQYF. The CDR3 DNA is TGTGCCAGCAGTAGATCTAGCGGGGATTTACGCACAGATACGCAGTATTTT.